This TCR beta chain is drawn from a study of beta chain features in type 1 diabetes. Concerning this clone itself: Antigen specificity is unknown.

This CDR3 contains 12 residues. V lost 4 bases to trimming and J lost 10 bases; unmatched junction nucleotides: 5. Looked up from germline, CDR1 is SGHRS and CDR2 is YFSETQ. TCRB transcripts that were expressed got sequenced, as all of the isolated RNA had been reverse transcribed. Data came from immunoSEQ multiplex PCR; TCRdb stores just in-frame clones and leaves some out. Found here are roughly 400,000 clones, around 15% of them singletons; the top ten hold 0.019%. General study points: Equally in patients and controls, PCR might preferentially amplify shorter templates.

The material sequenced was naive CD4+ T cells from blood. This clonotype was obtained from a woman aged 18-29 years in good health. The chain links TRBV5-1 to TRBJ1-1, with 9 nucleotides matching TRBD1. CDR3 loop: CASSLDRGLAFF. CDR3 nucleotides: TGCGCCAGCAGCCTTGACAGGGGGTTAGCTTTCTTT.